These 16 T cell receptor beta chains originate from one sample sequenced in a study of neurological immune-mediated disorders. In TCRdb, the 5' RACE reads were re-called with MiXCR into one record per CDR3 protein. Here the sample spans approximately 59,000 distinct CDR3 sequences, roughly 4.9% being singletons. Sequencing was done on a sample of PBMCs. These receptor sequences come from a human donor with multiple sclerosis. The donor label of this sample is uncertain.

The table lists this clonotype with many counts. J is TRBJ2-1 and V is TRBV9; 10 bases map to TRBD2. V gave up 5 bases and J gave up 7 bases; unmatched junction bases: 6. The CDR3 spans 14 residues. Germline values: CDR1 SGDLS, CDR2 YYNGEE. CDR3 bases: TGTGCCAGCAGTAGCGGGGGGAAAGGTAATGAGCAGTTCTTC. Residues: CASSSGGKGNEQFF. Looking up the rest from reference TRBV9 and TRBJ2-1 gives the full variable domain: DSGVTQTPKHLITATGQRVTLRCSPRSGDLSVYWYQQSLDQGLQFLIQYYNGEERAKGNILERFSAQQFPDLHSELNLSSLELGDSALYFCASSSGGKGNEQFFGPGTRLTVL.

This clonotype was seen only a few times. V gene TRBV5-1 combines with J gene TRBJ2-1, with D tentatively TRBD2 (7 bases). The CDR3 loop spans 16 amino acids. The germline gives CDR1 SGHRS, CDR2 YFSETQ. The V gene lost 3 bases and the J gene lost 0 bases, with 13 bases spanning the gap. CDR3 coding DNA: TGCGCCAGCAGCTCTCGCGGGGGCAGCTCCTACAATGAGCAGTTCTTC. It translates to CASSSRGGSSYNEQFF.

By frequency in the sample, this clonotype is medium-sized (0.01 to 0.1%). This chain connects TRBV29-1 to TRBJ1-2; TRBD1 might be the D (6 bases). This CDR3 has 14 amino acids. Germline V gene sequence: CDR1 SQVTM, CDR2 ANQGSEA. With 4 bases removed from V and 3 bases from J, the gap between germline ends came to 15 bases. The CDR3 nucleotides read TGCAGCGTTGGTAGCGGGACACCTTACTATGGCTACACCTTC. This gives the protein CSVGSGTPYYGYTF.

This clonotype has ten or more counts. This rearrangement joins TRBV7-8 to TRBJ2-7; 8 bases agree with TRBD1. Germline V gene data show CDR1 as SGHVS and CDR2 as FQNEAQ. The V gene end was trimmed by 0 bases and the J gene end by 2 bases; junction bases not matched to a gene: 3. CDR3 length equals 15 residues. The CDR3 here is CASSLAGTGPYEQYF. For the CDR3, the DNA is TGTGCCAGCAGCTTAGCCGGGACAGGACCCTACGAGCAGTACTTC.

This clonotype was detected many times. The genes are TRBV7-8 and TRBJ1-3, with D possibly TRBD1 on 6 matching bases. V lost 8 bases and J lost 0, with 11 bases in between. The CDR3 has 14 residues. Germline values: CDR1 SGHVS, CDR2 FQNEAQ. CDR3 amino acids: CASGGQFSGNTIYF. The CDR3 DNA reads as TGTGCCAGCGGAGGACAGTTCTCTGGAAACACCATATATTTT.

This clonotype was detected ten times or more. The CDR3 sequence is CASSLGQPGEAFF. For the CDR3, the DNA is TGCGCCAGCAGCTTGGGACAGCCGGGTGAAGCTTTCTTT. The chain combines TRBV5-1 with TRBJ1-1; tentative D call: TRBD1 (5 bases). CDR1 SGHRS and CDR2 YFSETQ come from the germline V gene. V shed 0 bases and J shed 7 bases, with 10 bases lying between them. CDR3 length: 13 residues.

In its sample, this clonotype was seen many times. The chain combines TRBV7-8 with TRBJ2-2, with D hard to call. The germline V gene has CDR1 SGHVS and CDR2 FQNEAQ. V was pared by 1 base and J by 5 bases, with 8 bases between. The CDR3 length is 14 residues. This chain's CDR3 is CASSLEETTGELFF. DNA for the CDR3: TGTGCCAGCAGCTTAGAGGAAACTACCGGGGAGCTGTTTTTT.

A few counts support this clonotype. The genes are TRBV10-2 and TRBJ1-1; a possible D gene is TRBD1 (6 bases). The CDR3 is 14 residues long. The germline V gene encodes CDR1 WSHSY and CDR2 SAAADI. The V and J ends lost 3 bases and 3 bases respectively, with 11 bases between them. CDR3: CASSDAGHYTEAFF. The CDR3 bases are TGCGCCAGCAGTGACGCGGGACACTACACTGAAGCTTTCTTT.

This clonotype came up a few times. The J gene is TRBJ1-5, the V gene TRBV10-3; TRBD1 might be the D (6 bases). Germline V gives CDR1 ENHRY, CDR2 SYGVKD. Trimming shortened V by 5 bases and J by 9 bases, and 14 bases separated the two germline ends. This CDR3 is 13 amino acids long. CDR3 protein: CAISNGGILPQHF. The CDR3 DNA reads TGTGCCATCAGTAACGGGGGCATTTTGCCCCAGCATTTT.

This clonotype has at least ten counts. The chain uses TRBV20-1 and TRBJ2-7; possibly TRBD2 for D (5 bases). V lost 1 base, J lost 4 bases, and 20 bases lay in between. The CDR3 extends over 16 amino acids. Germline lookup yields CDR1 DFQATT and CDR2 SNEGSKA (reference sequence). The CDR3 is CSARVAQRDLRYEQYF. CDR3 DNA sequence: TGCAGTGCTAGAGTCGCGCAACGGGATCTGAGGTACGAGCAGTACTTC.

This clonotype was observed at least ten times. The CDR3 loop reads CASGLSRGSSYNSPLHF. DNA for the CDR3: TGCGCCAGCGGCCTCAGTCGGGGGAGCTCCTATAATTCACCCCTCCACTTT. This chain uses TRBV5-1 with TRBJ1-6; D might be TRBD1 (5 bases). Trimming took 7 bases from V and 0 from J, leaving 17 bases between them. CDR3 length: 17 amino acids. The germline V gene has CDR1 SGHRS and CDR2 YFSETQ.

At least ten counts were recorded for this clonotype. CDR3 nucleotide sequence: TGCAGTGCTACCTCCGGGACTAGCACAGATACGCAGTATTTT. It specifies CSATSGTSTDTQYF. The rearrangement joins TRBV20-1 to TRBJ2-3; tentative D call: TRBD2 (6 bases). Looked up from germline, CDR1 is DFQATT and CDR2 is SNEGSKA (reference sequence). Trimming left V 4 bases short and J 0 bases short, with 11 bases between. This CDR3 region has 14 residues.

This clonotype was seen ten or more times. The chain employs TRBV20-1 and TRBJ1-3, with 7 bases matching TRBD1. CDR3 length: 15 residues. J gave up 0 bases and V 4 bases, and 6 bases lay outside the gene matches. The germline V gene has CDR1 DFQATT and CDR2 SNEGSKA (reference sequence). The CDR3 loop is CSAIRDSISGNTIYF. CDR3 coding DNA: TGCAGTGCTATCCGGGACAGTATCTCTGGAAACACCATATATTTT.

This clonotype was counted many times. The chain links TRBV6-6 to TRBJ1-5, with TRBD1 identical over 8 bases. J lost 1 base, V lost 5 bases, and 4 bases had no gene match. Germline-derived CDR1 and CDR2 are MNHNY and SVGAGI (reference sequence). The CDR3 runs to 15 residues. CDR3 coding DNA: TGTGCCAGCAGTCCAGGGGGCGCGAGCAATCAGCCCCAGCATTTT. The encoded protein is CASSPGGASNQPQHF.

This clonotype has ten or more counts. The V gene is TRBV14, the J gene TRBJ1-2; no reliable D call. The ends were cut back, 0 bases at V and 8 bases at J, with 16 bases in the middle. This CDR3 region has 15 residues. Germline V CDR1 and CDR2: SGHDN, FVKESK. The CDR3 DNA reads TGTGCCAGCAGCCAAGACCACGGCGCCGGGGTCGGCTACACCTTC. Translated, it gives CASSQDHGAGVGYTF.

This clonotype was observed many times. The CDR3 DNA reads as TGTGCCAGCAGCTTAGACGTCTCGGGCTACACCTTC. Translating gives CASSLDVSGYTF. V gene TRBV7-9 combines with J gene TRBJ1-2, with D unclear. CDR1 is SEHNR, CDR2 FQNEAQ, per germline (reference sequence). V was clipped by 1 base and J by 8 bases, with 8 bases between them. The CDR3 sequence is 12 residues long.